This is a list of T cell receptor beta chains from one sample in a study of human T cells and chemical hapten exposure. In TCRdb, the RACE reads were re-called with MiXCR into one record per CDR3 protein. The sample gives under 200,000 distinct CDR3 sequences, under 35% of which show up once; 2.9% is in the top ten. This specimen consisted of whole blood, obtained in connection with sensitization to the hapten diphenylcyclopropenone (DPC). Receptors were obtained from a woman in her 30s with alopecia areata. Some clones in this sample may be carry-over from other donors' samples. Each CDR3 is given with its conserved first and last residue. D genes are given only for firm matches. Some rows mark clone size as missing; the rest say once, few, many or name a class of expanded clone.

length,V,size,D,J,CDR3,DNA
18,TRBV11-2,.,TRBD2,TRBJ2-3,CASSLIGSSGIVTDTQYF,TGTGCCAGCAGCTTAATAGGGTCCAGCGGGATTGTCACAGATACGCAGTATTTT
16,TRBV6-2/TRBV6-3,.,TRBD1,TRBJ2-1,CASSPWGTGDENEQFF,TGTGCCAGCAGTCCTTGGGGGACAGGGGATGAAAATGAGCAGTTCTTC
14,TRBV7-8,.,TRBD1,TRBJ1-6,CASRPRDSNSPLHF,TGTGCCAGCAGACCCCGGGACAGTAATTCACCCCTCCACTTT
17,TRBV6-2/TRBV6-3,.,.,TRBJ1-3,CASSRIRTGSSGNTIYF,TGTGCCAGCAGTCGAATAAGGACGGGAAGCTCTGGAAACACCATATATTTT
13,TRBV27,.,.,TRBJ1-2,CASGRGPLYGYTF,TGTGCCAGCGGCCGGGGCCCGCTATATGGCTACACCTTC
13,TRBV10-3,.,.,TRBJ1-1,CAMGAALNTEAFF,TGTGCCATGGGCGCGGCACTGAACACTGAAGCTTTCTTT
18,TRBV9,.,TRBD2,TRBJ2-2,CASSANRLAALNTGELFF,TGTGCCAGCAGCGCCAATCGACTAGCGGCCCTGAACACCGGGGAGCTGTTTTTT
15,TRBV7-2,.,.,TRBJ1-5,CASSLGWNSNQPQHF,TGTGCCAGCAGCTTAGGGTGGAACAGCAATCAGCCCCAGCATTTT
14,TRBV7-2,.,.,TRBJ1-5,CASSLETLQWPQHF,TGTGCCAGCAGCTTAGAGACCCTCCAATGGCCCCAGCATTTT
14,TRBV6-2/TRBV6-3,many,.,TRBJ2-7,CASRTGTPREEQYF,TGTGCCAGCAGAACCGGGACCCCTCGCGAGGAGCAGTACTTC
14,TRBV10-3,few,.,TRBJ2-4,CAISETGVENIQYF,TGTGCCATCAGTGAGACCGGGGTCGAAAACATTCAGTACTTC
16,TRBV15,few,TRBD1,TRBJ2-6,CATRASGGSGANVLTF,TGTGCCACCAGGGCGTCAGGGGGCTCTGGGGCCAACGTCCTGACTTTC
17,TRBV5-5,.,TRBD1,TRBJ1-5,CASSLGTGENSNQPQHF,TGTGCCAGCAGCTTGGGGACAGGGGAGAATAGCAATCAGCCCCAGCATTTT
14,TRBV5-1,.,.,TRBJ2-7,CATSWGGPSYEQYF,TGCGCCACCTCCTGGGGGGGGCCCTCCTACGAGCAGTACTTC
13,TRBV4-2,many,.,TRBJ2-2,CASSETSTGELFF,TGTGCCAGCAGCGAAACCAGCACCGGGGAGCTGTTTTTT
15,TRBV7-2,.,.,TRBJ1-5,CASSSPGASNQPQHF,TGTGCCAGCAGCTCCCCAGGGGCGAGCAATCAGCCCCAGCATTTT
15,TRBV9,few,.,TRBJ2-7,CASSVDTSGDYEQYF,TGTGCCAGCAGCGTTGACACATCGGGCGATTACGAGCAGTACTTC
14,TRBV20-1,.,.,TRBJ1-1,CSATGSAGNTEAFF,TGCAGTGCTACAGGGAGCGCGGGGAACACTGAAGCTTTCTTT
13,TRBV5-1,.,.,TRBJ2-5,CASSSDGEETQYF,TGCGCCAGCAGCTCGGACGGAGAAGAGACCCAGTACTTC
14,TRBV4-3,few,.,TRBJ2-7,CASSQELLAYEQYF,TGTGCCAGCAGCCAAGAACTACTCGCCTACGAGCAGTACTTC
12,TRBV2,few,.,TRBJ1-4,CASIGDGRKLFF,TGTGCCAGCATCGGGGACGGGCGAAAACTGTTTTTT
15,TRBV10-3,.,TRBD1,TRBJ1-2,CAISESDRPNYGYTF,TGTGCCATCAGTGAGTCGGACAGGCCTAACTATGGCTACACCTTC
15,TRBV7-2,.,TRBD1,TRBJ1-3,CASSQLQGAGNTIYF,TGTGCCAGCAGCCAATTACAGGGGGCTGGAAACACCATATATTTT
14,TRBV7-3,many,.,TRBJ1-6,CASSLQGADSPLHF,TGTGCCAGCAGCTTACAGGGCGCGGATTCACCCCTCCACTTT
14,TRBV9,few,.,TRBJ2-1,CASSVAGDVFEQFF,TGTGCCAGCAGCGTAGCGGGAGATGTTTTTGAGCAGTTCTTC
16,TRBV5-1,.,TRBD2,TRBJ2-1,CASSWSGGGIANEQFF,TGCGCCAGCAGCTGGAGTGGGGGGGGGATCGCGAATGAGCAGTTCTTC
16,TRBV4-1,.,.,TRBJ1-6,CASSQDWVRRNSPLHF,TGCGCCAGCAGCCAAGATTGGGTAAGGCGGAATTCACCCCTCCACTTT
12,TRBV7-9,.,.,TRBJ2-1,CASTALGSEQFF,TGTGCCAGCACCGCACTGGGTAGTGAGCAGTTCTTC
13,TRBV7-2,.,TRBD1,TRBJ2-7,CASSWDRGREQYF,TGTGCCAGCAGCTGGGACAGGGGGCGCGAGCAGTACTTC
15,TRBV12-3/TRBV12-4,few,.,TRBJ2-3,CASSAEGSHTDTQYF,TGTGCCAGCAGTGCCGAGGGGAGTCACACAGATACGCAGTATTTT
17,TRBV25-1,.,.,TRBJ1-4,CASSDPRDQRPNEKLFF,TGTGCCAGCAGTGATCCGAGGGACCAGCGGCCGAATGAAAAACTGTTTTTT
12,TRBV2,.,TRBD1,TRBJ1-5,CASGLGGFPQHF,TGTGCCAGCGGGCTAGGGGGCTTTCCCCAGCATTTT
16,TRBV4-2,.,TRBD2,TRBJ2-4,CASSPVSGTRKNIQYF,TGTGCCAGCAGCCCCGTCTCCGGGACTAGGAAAAACATTCAGTACTTC
16,TRBV29-1,.,TRBD2,TRBJ2-1,CSVGTSGRDKYNEQFF,TGCAGCGTGGGGACTAGCGGGAGAGATAAATACAATGAGCAGTTCTTC
16,TRBV4-1,.,.,TRBJ1-2,CASSQFEFAANYGYTF,TGCGCCAGCAGCCAATTCGAGTTTGCAGCTAACTATGGCTACACCTTC
14,TRBV7-2,.,TRBD2,TRBJ2-1,CASSVKRESNEQFF,TGTGCCAGCAGCGTTAAGCGGGAGTCTAATGAGCAGTTCTTC
15,TRBV6-2/TRBV6-3,once,TRBD2,TRBJ2-3,CASSYGDYNADTQYF,TGTGCCAGCAGTTACGGGGACTACAACGCAGATACGCAGTATTTT
14,TRBV6-2/TRBV6-3,.,TRBD2,TRBJ2-2,CASRRLAETGELFF,TGTGCCAGCCGCAGACTAGCGGAGACCGGGGAGCTGTTTTTT
16,TRBV5-1,many,TRBD2,TRBJ2-3,CASSRERGGLRDTQYF,TGCGCCAGCAGCAGAGAGCGGGGGGGCCTGAGAGATACGCAGTATTTT
12,TRBV13,few,.,TRBJ2-7,CASSFARGQWGF,TGTGCCAGCAGCTTCGCCCGGGGCCAGTGGGGATTC
16,TRBV20-1,.,TRBD1,TRBJ2-2,CSARDTGQGAAGELFF,TGCAGTGCTAGAGATACGGGACAGGGGGCGGCCGGGGAGCTGTTTTTT
14,TRBV29-1,.,TRBD1,TRBJ2-3,CSVRTGVGTDTQYF,TGCAGCGTACGCACAGGGGTGGGCACAGATACGCAGTATTTT
15,TRBV6-5,.,.,TRBJ1-4,CASSPRDGHNEKLFF,TGTGCCAGCAGTCCCAGGGACGGACATAATGAAAAACTGTTTTTT
13,TRBV10-3,many,.,TRBJ2-7,CAISPSGKHEQYF,TGTGCCATCAGTCCATCGGGGAAACACGAGCAGTACTTC
14,TRBV5-1,few,TRBD1,TRBJ1-5,CASSLTGLDQPQHF,TGCGCCAGCAGCCTGACAGGGCTGGATCAGCCCCAGCATTTT
15,TRBV29-1,.,TRBD1,TRBJ2-5,CSVTKTGGQQETQYF,TGCAGCGTAACAAAAACAGGGGGGCAACAAGAGACCCAGTACTTC
15,TRBV7-9,once,.,TRBJ2-7,CASSHGGPLSYEQYF,TGTGCCAGCAGCCACGGAGGTCCCCTCTCCTACGAGCAGTACTTC
15,TRBV4-2,.,.,TRBJ2-7,CASSQGHGGVYEQYF,TGTGCCAGCAGCCAAGGTCATGGGGGAGTCTACGAGCAGTACTTC
15,TRBV28,.,.,TRBJ2-7,CASSSSGGLSYEQYF,TGTGCCAGCAGTTCATCCGGGGGGCTCTCCTACGAGCAGTACTTC
15,TRBV10-2,few,.,TRBJ1-2,CACFGFGTSENGYTF,TGCGCCTGTTTCGGTTTCGGGACATCAGAAAATGGCTACACCTTC
13,TRBV15,.,.,TRBJ1-1,CASAIQGTTEAFF,TGTGCCTCGGCGATCCAAGGGACCACTGAAGCTTTCTTT
14,TRBV3-1,few,.,TRBJ1-1,CASSHGGGDTEAFF,TGTGCCAGCAGCCATGGGGGAGGAGATACTGAAGCTTTCTTT
14,TRBV5-1,.,.,TRBJ2-1,CASSLVRQRDEQFF,TGCGCCAGCAGCTTGGTTCGGCAGAGGGATGAGCAGTTCTTC
13,TRBV29-1,few,.,TRBJ1-1,CSACGQLNTEAFF,TGCAGCGCCTGTGGACAGTTGAACACTGAAGCTTTCTTT
16,TRBV4-3,.,TRBD2,TRBJ2-3,CASSQELAGGTDTQYF,TGCGCCAGCAGCCAAGAGCTAGCGGGGGGCACAGATACGCAGTATTTT
12,TRBV24-1,.,.,TRBJ2-3,CATSAVDDTQYF,TGTGCCACCAGTGCAGTGGATGATACGCAGTATTTT
13,TRBV15,.,.,TRBJ2-5,CATSTGLQETQYF,TGTGCCACCAGCACGGGCCTCCAAGAGACCCAGTACTTC
14,TRBV20-1,.,.,TRBJ2-7,CSARAAAHSYEQYF,TGCAGTGCTAGAGCGGCAGCCCATTCCTACGAGCAGTACTTC
16,TRBV5-1,few,TRBD2,TRBJ2-1,CASSSVAGDTYNEQFF,TGCGCCAGCAGCTCGGTAGCGGGTGACACCTACAATGAGCAGTTCTTC